Presented here are 27 T cell receptor beta chains from one specimen sequenced in a study of blood T cell repertoires in COVID-19. Generated by immunoSEQ multiplex PCR, the TCRdb table keeps only in-frame clones and is missing some. The sample carries 150,000 to 190,000 clones, around four fifths recorded once. The sequencing sample was made of PBMCs or T cells enriched from blood (not recorded which). Every receptor here comes from a man aged 50-60 years who had recovered from COVID-19.

This clone was seen a single time. The chain carries TRBV7-3 and TRBJ2-3; D call uncertain. Germline values: CDR1 SGHTA, CDR2 FQGTGA. The V and J ends lost 0 bases and 6 bases respectively, with 13 bases between them. This CDR3 comprises 15 residues. The CDR3 region has the DNA TGTGCCAGCAGCTTAACCCCAGGCAGTTTGGATACGCAGTATTTT. Amino acids: CASSLTPGSLDTQYF. The complete variable domain, with remaining parts taken from reference TRBV7-3 and TRBJ2-3, reads GAGVSQTPSNKVTEKGKYVELRCDPISGHTALYWYRQSLGQGPEFLIYFQGTGAADDSGLPNDRFFAVRPEGSVSTLKIQRTERGDSAVYLCASSLTPGSLDTQYFGPGTRLTVL.

The chain has TRBV3-1 (or the pseudogene TRBV3-2) and TRBJ1-2, with D unresolved. The CDR3 totals 15 residues. V dropped 3 bases and J dropped 8 bases, with 19 bases sitting between them. Germline V lookup: CDR1 LGHDT, CDR2 YNNKEL (reference sequence). For the CDR3, the DNA is TGTGCCAGCAGCCACAATCAGGTGCCTGGGTCCGGCTACACCTTC. This sequence encodes CASSHNQVPGSGYTF.

The chain carries TRBV27 and TRBJ1-2; D unresolved. In germline, CDR1 is MNHEY, CDR2 SMNVEV (reference sequence). CDR3 length: 15 amino acids. V was trimmed by 1 base and J by 4 bases, leaving 13 bases between them. In DNA, the CDR3 is TGTGCCAGCAGTTTATGGAGCAGCCTCCTCTATGGCTACACCTTC. This gives the protein CASSLWSSLLYGYTF.

The chain is built from TRBV21-1 and TRBJ1-5; whether TRBD1, the table's D call, matches the DNA was not checked. TRBV21-1 is listed as a pseudogene. The CDR3 length is 19 residues. The CDR3 DNA reads TGTGCCAGCACCATTAAACACAGGAGACCCCATGAATTTAATCAGCCCCAGCATTTT. Translation: CASTIKHRRPHEFNQPQHF.

In its sample, this clone was seen once. The chain employs TRBV19 and TRBJ1-5; 8 positions agree with TRBD1. Germline-derived CDR1 and CDR2 are LNHDA and SQIVND (reference sequence). Trimming removed 4 bases from V and 1 base from J; junction bases left unmatched: 9. CDR3 length: 17 residues. The CDR3 DNA is TGTGCCAGTAGTAGAACAGGGGGGGGTGGGAGCAATCAGCCCCAGCATTTT. Its translation: CASSRTGGGGSNQPQHF.

The chain uses TRBV27 and TRBJ2-7; 8 nucleotides agree with TRBD1. The J segment lost 4 bases and the V segment lost 5 bases, leaving 4 bases of the junction unmatched. The CDR3 contains 13 residues. Germline CDR1 and CDR2: MNHEY and SMNVEV (reference sequence). CDR3 bases: TGTGCCAGCAGTCGACGACAGGGGTACGAGCAGTACTTC. Amino acid sequence: CASSRRQGYEQYF.

V and J are TRBV7-6 and TRBJ1-1, with 8 bases fitting TRBD1. This CDR3 contains 15 residues. The trim removed 0 bases at V and 10 bases at J, leaving 10 bases unmatched. Germline assignment: CDR1 SGHVS and CDR2 FNYEAQ. CDR3 protein: CASSLARVSGTGAFF. The CDR3 DNA reads as TGTGCCAGCAGCTTAGCAAGGGTCTCCGGGACAGGAGCTTTCTTT.

V and J are TRBV4-1 and TRBJ2-1, with D perhaps matching TRBD2 (5 bases). Germline assignment: CDR1 MGHRA and CDR2 YSYEKL. This CDR3 contains 16 residues. V dropped 1 base and J dropped 4 bases, with 14 bases sitting between them. CDR3 bases: TGCGCCAGCAGCCAAGTTGGACGGGGATTGTACAATGAGCAGTTCTTC. This gives the protein CASSQVGRGLYNEQFF.

This sequence joins TRBV5-1 and TRBJ2-4, with unresolved D. The V end was cut by 3 bases, the J end by 6 bases, with 16 bases between. The CDR3 is 15 amino acids. Germline assignment: CDR1 SGHRS and CDR2 YFSETQ. Written as DNA, the CDR3 is TGCGCCAGCAGCTCTGGTCGGAGCATCACAAACATTCAGTACTTC. Translating it yields CASSSGRSITNIQYF.

V is TRBV2 and J is TRBJ1-4, with 10 positions matching TRBD1. The junction had 3 bases not matched to a gene; V was cut back by 1 base and J by 7 bases. The V gene's germline CDR1 is SNHLY and CDR2 FYNNEI. This CDR3 region has 15 residues. DNA of the CDR3: TGTGCCAGCAGTGAAGGACAGGGGGCGAGTGAAAAACTGTTTTTT. Its translation: CASSEGQGASEKLFF.

This clone has a single count. The genes are TRBV7-9 and TRBJ1-2; TRBD1 might be the D (6 bases). Germline lookup yields CDR1 SEHNR and CDR2 FQNEAQ (reference sequence). With 3 bases removed from V and 3 bases from J, the gap between germline ends came to 17 bases. The CDR3 loop spans 16 amino acids. The CDR3 sequence is CASSLSNRAFDYGYTF. DNA of the CDR3: TGTGCCAGCAGCTTGAGCAACAGGGCCTTTGACTATGGCTACACCTTC.

The chain links TRBV18 to TRBJ2-3, with 8 nucleotides matching TRBD1. V shed 2 bases and J 3 bases; nucleotides not matched to a gene: 7. Germline CDR1 KGHSH, CDR2 LQKENI. The CDR3 consists of 16 residues. For the CDR3, the DNA is TGTGCCAGCTCACCAGGAACAGGGGGTAGGACAGATACGCAGTATTTT. Amino acids: CASSPGTGGRTDTQYF.

V usage is TRBV7-9 and J usage is TRBJ1-1, with a tentative D call TRBD1 (5 bases). V lost 1 base to trimming and J lost 1 base, with 10 bases between them. The CDR3 is 15 amino acids. The germline gives CDR1 SEHNR, CDR2 FQNEAQ (reference sequence). The CDR3 loop reads CASSLVATENTEAFF. CDR3 nucleotide sequence: TGTGCCAGCAGCTTAGTGGCGACAGAGAACACTGAAGCTTTCTTT.

The chain is built from TRBV7-9 and TRBJ2-6; TRBD1 is a possible D gene (5 bases). CDR1 is SEHNR and CDR2 is FQNEAQ in the germline V gene (reference sequence). Trimming cost V 2 bases and J 2 bases, with 10 bases left between them. The CDR3 runs 16 residues. CDR3 coding DNA: TGTGCCAGCAGCTTATTTGGGGCGACTGGGGCCAACGTCCTGACTTTC. It codes for CASSLFGATGANVLTF. Looking up the rest from reference TRBV7-9 and TRBJ2-6 gives the full variable domain: DTGVSQNPRHKITKRGQNVTFRCDPISEHNRLYWYRQTLGQGPEFLTYFQNEAQLEKSRLLSDRFSAERPKGSFSTLEIQRTEQGDSAMYLCASSLFGATGANVLTFGAGSRLTVL.

The chain carries TRBV11-2 and TRBJ2-2; tentative D call: TRBD2 (6 bases). Per germline, CDR1 SGHAT and CDR2 FQNNGV. The V gene lost 2 bases and the J gene lost 5 bases, with 15 bases spanning the gap. The CDR3 totals 16 residues. The CDR3 spells CASSLTFRGGTGELFF. CDR3 bases: TGTGCCAGCAGCTTAACGTTTAGGGGAGGTACCGGGGAGCTGTTTTTT.

This chain joins TRBV7-2 and TRBJ2-7, with D perhaps matching TRBD2 (6 bases). V lost 3 bases to trimming and J lost 9 bases, with 21 bases between them. Germline-derived CDR1 and CDR2 are SGHTA and FQGNSA. The CDR3 has 15 amino acids. CDR3 loop: CASSLEPGAASPQYF. CDR3 sequence (DNA): TGTGCCAGCAGCTTGGAGCCGGGAGCCGCTTCCCCGCAGTACTTC.

The chain is built from TRBV3-1 (or the pseudogene TRBV3-2) and TRBJ2-2; D is unresolved. The length of the CDR3 is 16 residues. CDR1 and CDR2 from the germline V gene are LGHDT and YNNKEL (reference sequence). V gave up 6 bases and J gave up 5 bases, with 19 bases separating them. CDR3 protein: CASRLVGRSPTGELFF. The CDR3 DNA sequence: TGTGCCAGCAGACTGGTGGGCCGTTCCCCAACCGGGGAGCTGTTTTTT.

This clone was picked up a small number of times. The CDR3 here is CASIGGGRYTIYF. DNA of the CDR3: TGTGCCAGTATAGGCGGAGGTCGTTACACCATATATTTT. This chain connects TRBV19 to TRBJ1-3; D gene uncertain. The CDR3 contains 13 residues. Germline V CDR1 and CDR2: LNHDA, SQIVND (reference sequence). The V end lost 7 bases, the J end lost 8 bases, and 15 bases lay between the germline ends.

The chain couples TRBV7-2 to TRBJ2-7; unclear D gene. The CDR3 has 15 amino acids. The germline gives CDR1 SGHTA, CDR2 FQGNSA. V dropped 6 bases and J dropped 0 bases, with 15 bases sitting between them. CDR3 residues: CASSPDWLFSYEQYF. In DNA form, the CDR3 reads TGTGCCAGCAGTCCAGACTGGCTATTCTCCTACGAGCAGTACTTC.

The V call is TRBV2, the J call TRBJ2-7; 8 bases agree with TRBD1. The CDR3 is 13 residues long. Germline CDR1 and CDR2: SNHLY and FYNNEI. The V segment lost 4 bases and the J segment 5 bases; nucleotides outside the gene matches: 4. The CDR3 DNA reads TGTGCCAGCAGTGGGACAGGGTCCAACGAGCAGTACTTC. Protein product: CASSGTGSNEQYF.

This chain joins TRBV3-1 (or the pseudogene TRBV3-2) and TRBJ1-2, with a tentative D call TRBD1 (6 bases). The V gene lost 5 bases and the J gene lost 0 bases, with 13 bases spanning the gap. This CDR3 has 15 amino acids. In germline, CDR1 is LGHDT, CDR2 YNNKEL (reference sequence). CDR3 sequence: CASSATGIANYGYTF. For the CDR3, the DNA is TGTGCCAGCAGCGCCACAGGGATTGCTAACTATGGCTACACCTTC.

This clone was observed once. The chain recombines TRBV7-8 with TRBJ1-1; tentatively, D is TRBD1 (5 bases). Germline V gene sequence: CDR1 SGHVS, CDR2 FQNEAQ. The CDR3 spans 14 residues. Trimming removed 5 bases at V and 7 bases at J, with 17 bases between. CDR3 in amino acids: CASSLLGALGEAFF. DNA for the CDR3: TGTGCCAGCAGCCTGCTTGGGGCACTGGGTGAAGCTTTCTTT.

The V call is TRBV7-9, the J call TRBJ2-7; unclear D gene. Germline V gives CDR1 SEHNR, CDR2 FQNEAQ (reference sequence). This CDR3 has 13 residues. Trimming left V 5 bases short and J 1 base short, with 9 bases between. CDR3 residues: CASSAYGSYEQYF. CDR3 nucleotide sequence: TGTGCCAGCAGCGCATACGGTTCCTACGAGCAGTACTTC.

The chain is built from TRBV7-2 and TRBJ2-1; 8 nucleotides match TRBD2. The CDR3 runs 16 residues. V lost 6 bases and J lost 1; bases outside the gene matches: 8. Germline assignment: CDR1 SGHTA and CDR2 FQGNSA. The CDR3 reads CASSRGSGASYNEQFF. The CDR3 DNA is TGTGCCAGCAGTAGGGGTAGCGGGGCATCCTACAATGAGCAGTTCTTC.

The chain recombines TRBV29-1 with TRBJ2-3; 9 nucleotides line up with TRBD2. The CDR3 contains 17 residues. Germline CDR1 and CDR2: SQVTM and ANQGSEA. V trimming: 1 base; J trimming: 4 bases; junction bases outside the gene matches: 12. CDR3 coding DNA: TGCAGCGTTGAAGGTTCATGGGCTAGCGGGGTCGCAGATACGCAGTATTTT. Translating gives CSVEGSWASGVADTQYF.

CDR3 DNA: TGTGCCAGCACCCAGGCGGGGGGGCAAGGAGATACGCAGTATTTT. Translating it yields CASTQAGGQGDTQYF. The gene calls are TRBV3-1 (or the pseudogene TRBV3-2) and TRBJ2-3; 9 bases fit TRBD2. The CDR3 sequence is 15 residues long. Germline V gene data show CDR1 as LGHDT and CDR2 as YNNKEL (reference sequence). After removal of 7 bases from V and 5 bases from J, the junction contained 10 bases not matched to a gene.

The V call is TRBV3-1 (or the pseudogene TRBV3-2), the J call TRBJ2-7, with D tentatively TRBD1 (6 bases). From germline, CDR1 is LGHDT and CDR2 YNNKEL (reference sequence). V lost 4 bases and J 5 bases, leaving 12 bases between the germline ends. There are 13 residues in the CDR3. The CDR3 loop reads CASSPRDIDEQYF. DNA of the CDR3: TGTGCCAGCAGCCCCCGGGACATAGACGAGCAGTACTTC.